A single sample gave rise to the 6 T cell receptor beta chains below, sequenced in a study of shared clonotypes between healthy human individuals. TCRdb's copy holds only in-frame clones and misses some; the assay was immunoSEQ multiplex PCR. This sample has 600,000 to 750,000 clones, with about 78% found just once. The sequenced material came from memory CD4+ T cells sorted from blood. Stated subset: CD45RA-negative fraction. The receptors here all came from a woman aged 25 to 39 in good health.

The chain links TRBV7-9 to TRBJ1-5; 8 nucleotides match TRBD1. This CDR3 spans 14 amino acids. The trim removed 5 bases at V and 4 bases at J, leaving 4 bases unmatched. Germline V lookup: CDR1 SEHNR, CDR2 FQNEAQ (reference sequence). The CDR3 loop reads CASSKGQDNQPQHF. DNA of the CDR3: TGTGCCAGCAGCAAGGGACAGGATAATCAGCCCCAGCATTTT. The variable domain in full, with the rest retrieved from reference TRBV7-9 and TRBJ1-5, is DTGVSQNPRHKITKRGQNVTFRCDPISEHNRLYWYRQTLGQGPEFLTYFQNEAQLEKSRLLSDRFSAERPKGSFSTLEIQRTEQGDSAMYLCASSKGQDNQPQHFGDGTRLSIL.

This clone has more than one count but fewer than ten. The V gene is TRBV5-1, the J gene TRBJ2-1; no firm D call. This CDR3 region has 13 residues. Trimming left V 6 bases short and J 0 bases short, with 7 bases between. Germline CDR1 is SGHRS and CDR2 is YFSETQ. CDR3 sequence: CASTPGSYNEQFF. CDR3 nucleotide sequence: TGCGCCAGCACCCCAGGCTCCTACAATGAGCAGTTCTTC. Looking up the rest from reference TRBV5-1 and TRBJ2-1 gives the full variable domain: KAGVTQTPRYLIKTRGQQVTLSCSPISGHRSVSWYQQTPGQGLQFLFEYFSETQRNKGNFPGRFSGRQFSNSRSEMNVSTLELGDSALYLCASTPGSYNEQFFGPGTRLTVL.

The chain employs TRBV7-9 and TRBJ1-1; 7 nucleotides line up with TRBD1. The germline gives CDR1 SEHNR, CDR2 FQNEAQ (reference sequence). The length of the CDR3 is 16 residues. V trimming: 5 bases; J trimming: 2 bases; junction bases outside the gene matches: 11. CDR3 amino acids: CASSLDRAWENTEAFF. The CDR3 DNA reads TGTGCCAGCAGCCTAGACAGGGCCTGGGAAAACACTGAAGCTTTCTTT.

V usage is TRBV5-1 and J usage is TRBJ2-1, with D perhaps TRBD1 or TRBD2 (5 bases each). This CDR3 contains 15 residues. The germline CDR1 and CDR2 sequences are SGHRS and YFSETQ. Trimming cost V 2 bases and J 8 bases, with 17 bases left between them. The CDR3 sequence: CASSFEGRSTHEQFF. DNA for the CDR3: TGCGCCAGCAGCTTCGAGGGGCGAAGCACCCATGAGCAGTTCTTC. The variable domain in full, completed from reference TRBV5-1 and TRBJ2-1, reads KAGVTQTPRYLIKTRGQQVTLSCSPISGHRSVSWYQQTPGQGLQFLFEYFSETQRNKGNFPGRFSGRQFSNSRSEMNVSTLELGDSALYLCASSFEGRSTHEQFFGPGTRLTVL.

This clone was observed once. CDR3 protein: CASSPGRDPGNTIYF. The CDR3 nucleotides are TGTGCCAGCAGTCCGGGGCGAGATCCTGGAAACACCATATATTTT. The chain combines TRBV6-5 with TRBJ1-3; D possibly corresponds to TRBD1 (5 bases). This CDR3 comprises 15 residues. Trimming pared 5 bases from V and 2 bases from J, leaving 13 bases between. Germline CDR1 MNHEY, CDR2 SVGAGI.

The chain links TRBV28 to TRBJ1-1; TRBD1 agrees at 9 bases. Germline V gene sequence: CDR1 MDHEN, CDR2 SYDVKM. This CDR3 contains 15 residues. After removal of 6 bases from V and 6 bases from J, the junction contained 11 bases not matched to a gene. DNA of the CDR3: TGTGCCAGCAGAACAGGGGGCGCTTTTAAAGCTGAAGCTTTCTTT. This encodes CASRTGGAFKAEAFF.